The 10 T cell receptor delta chains below were found in one sample sequenced in a study of Vδ1+ human thymocytes (dated by TCRdb to about 2018). General study outcomes and caveats: The thymic TRG and TRD repertoires appeared highly polyclonal, with Gaussian CDR3 length distributions, in contrast to the oligoclonal repertoires of peripheral blood.

The instrument given in TCRdb is Illumina MiSeq. RNA was extracted with the RNeasy mini kit and reverse transcribed using Superscript III. To generate the CDR3 amplicons, a multiplex PCR was run using pooled V-gene forward primers together with a constant-region reverse primer that carried Illumina adaptor overhangs. TCRdb called clones anew from the public reads via CATT; matching DNA rows were later pooled. Counted in this sample were some 23,000 delta-chain clones; approximately 30% of them appeared once. The ten largest clonotypes hold roughly 1.5% of the sample. Their antigens remain unidentified. Material for sequencing was Vdelta1+ gamma-delta thymocytes from the thymus. Interpreted using the paper, the cell subset or site label stands for: FACS-sorted CD3+ TCRalphabeta- TCRVdelta1+ TCRVdelta2- thymocytes. The origin of the receptors is a boy younger than two who had congenital heart surgery.

This clone was counted between two and nine times. The chain recombines TRDV1 with TRDJ1; 8 bases agree with TRDD3. V gave up 1 base and J gave up 0 bases; unmatched junction bases: 25. Germline loops: CDR1 TSWWSYY, CDR2 QGS. CDR3 length: 23 amino acids. The CDR3 spells CALGEPNREVLRLGDWYTDKLIF. CDR3 bases: TGTGCTCTTGGGGAACCCAACCGAGAAGTCCTACGCCTGGGGGACTGGTACACCGATAAACTCATCTTT.

Comment on this clone: One base away lies a much larger clone, so this may be a sequencing read error. This rearrangement joins TRDV1 to TRDJ1, with 7 bases matching TRDD3. CDR1 is TSWWSYY, CDR2 QGS, per germline. CDR3 length equals 18 residues. The J segment lost 0 bases and the V segment lost 3 bases, leaving 13 bases of the junction unmatched. The CDR3 loop is CALGENPCGIPYTDKLIF. The CDR3 region has the DNA TGTGCTCTTGGGGAGAATCCTTGTGGGATACCGTACACCGATAAACTCATCTTT.

On this clone itself: Other DNA sequences of this sample code for an identical CDR3. This rearrangement joins TRDV1 to TRDJ1, with 7 bases identical to TRDD3. Germline V gene data show CDR1 as TSWWSYY and CDR2 as QGS. J was trimmed by 1 base and V by 0 bases; bases with no gene match: 17. This CDR3 spans 20 amino acids. CDR3 amino acids: CALGELMGLGGSRSTDKLIF. As DNA, the CDR3 is TGTGCTCTTGGGGAACTCATGGGCCTGGGGGGATCGAGGTCCACCGATAAACTCATCTTT.

Concerning this clone itself: This may come from a read error, since a much larger clone is one base off. Other DNA sequences in this sample translate to the same CDR3. The chain is built from TRDV1 and TRDJ2; possibly TRDD2 or TRDD3 for D (5 bases each). This CDR3 contains 16 residues. CDR1 is TSWWSYY and CDR2 is QGS in the germline V gene. CDR3 residues: CALGEPTLHRTAQLFF. The CDR3 nucleotides are TGTGCACTTGGGGAACCTACACTGCACCGGACAGCACAACTCTTCTTT.

The chain employs TRDV1 and TRDJ1; 10 positions match TRDD3. The CDR3 length is 21 residues. V dropped 2 bases and J dropped 5; count of bases not matched to a gene: 23. Per germline, CDR1 TSWWSYY and CDR2 QGS. DNA for the CDR3: TGTGCTCTTGGGGAAATCTGTTCCTATTCCCACCTGGGGGATAATCTGGATAAACTCATCTTT. Translated, it gives CALGEICSYSHLGDNLDKLIF.

A few counts support this clone. J is TRDJ1 and V is TRDV1; TRDD3 matches at 8 bases. The germline V gene has CDR1 TSWWSYY and CDR2 QGS. CDR3 size: 20 residues. Trimming took 4 bases from V and 0 from J; bases not matched to a gene: 19. The CDR3 DNA reads TGTGCTCTTGGGGGAGGCCTTCTCCCGTACTGGGGGCCGTACACCGATAAACTCATCTTT. It yields the protein CALGGGLLPYWGPYTDKLIF.

The chain recombines TRDV1 with TRDJ1, with 9 bases aligning to TRDD3. Unmatched junction bases numbered 19, after V lost 3 bases and J lost 11 bases. Germline V gene sequence: CDR1 TSWWSYY, CDR2 QGS. This CDR3 is 17 amino acids long. Here the CDR3 DNA reads TGTGCTCTTGGGGATCCCTCCTTCTCTTACTGGGGGAGCAGGCTCATCTTT. Its protein is CALGDPSFSYWGSRLIF.

This clone was counted between two and nine times. Other DNA variants within this sample encode the same CDR3. The V and J genes are TRDV1 and TRDJ2; possibly TRDD2 or TRDD3 for D (7 bases each). The CDR3 is made up of 19 amino acids. Looked up from germline, CDR1 is TSWWSYY and CDR2 is QGS. V dropped 4 bases and J dropped 2 bases, with 23 bases sitting between them. CDR3 nucleotides: TGTGCTCTTGGGGTTTCCTACGAGGGGGATGCCGTATTGACAGCACAACTCTTCTTT. Its protein is CALGVSYEGDAVLTAQLFF.

This clone was counted between two and nine times. V usage is TRDV1 and J usage is TRDJ1, with 8 positions matching TRDD2. CDR1 and CDR2 from the germline V gene are TSWWSYY and QGS. V was clipped by 2 bases and J by 1 base; unmatched bases: 21. CDR3 length: 21 amino acids. Here the CDR3 DNA reads TGTGCTCTTGGGGAAAAGGAGGTCTTCCTACTTTTGGTGGGAGGCACCGATAAACTCATCTTT. The encoded protein is CALGEKEVFLLLVGGTDKLIF.

This clone turned up a few times. The chain joins TRDV1 to TRDJ1, with 8 bases lining up with TRDD3. V dropped 4 bases and J dropped 0; count of bases not matched to a gene: 13. The CDR3 length is 18 residues. Germline CDR1 and CDR2: TSWWSYY and QGS. Here the CDR3 reads CALGAFFRTGGYTDKLIF. CDR3 nucleotide sequence: TGTGCTCTTGGGGCCTTCTTTAGAACTGGGGGCTACACCGATAAACTCATCTTT.